This TCR beta chain was captured in a study of CD8+ T cells in alopecia areata (dated 2018 in TCRdb). Regarding the study in general: Treated patients were enrolled in an open-label pilot trial of oral tofacitinib, 5 to 10 mg twice daily, for moderate-to-severe alopecia areata. Tofacitinib was administered for 6 to 18 months, and 6 months of follow-up off drug were then conducted to assess delayed response and recurrence. The study used high-throughput TCRbeta sequencing to examine T cell clonal expansion in alopecia areata, in both the C3H/HeJ mouse model and human patients. Scalp tissue and sorted CD4+ and CD8+ peripheral blood T cells from patchy and totalis/universalis alopecia areata patients and from healthy controls were covered by human TCRbeta sequencing. Biopsies were taken from tofacitinib-treated patients at baseline and at 4 and 24 weeks of treatment, and a later scalp biopsy was taken in several of the tofacitinib-treated patients. Scalp clonality was compared across normal scalp (n=4), patchy alopecia areata scalp (n=8), and alopecia totalis/universalis scalp (n=8). RNA came from the PAXgene miRNA kit for fixed scalp, the miRNeasy kit for PBMCs, and the RNeasy kit for mouse skin. TCRbeta CDR3 regions were amplified by immunoSEQ multiplex PCR with 35 Vbeta forward and 13 Jbeta reverse primers. Study-wide findings and limitations: Unlike mouse skin, where gammadelta T cells dominate, normal human skin contains resident alphabeta T cells that get sequenced too, which complicates analysis of the scalp TCR repertoire. Shared TCR sequences between patients were less evident than in mice, which may be partly attributable to HLA diversity in the patient population. Higher clonality and more expanded CD8+ clones were observed in lesional scalp than in normal scalp, particularly in alopecia totalis/universalis, a finding suggestive of antigenic drive.

The CDR3 measures 17 amino acids from cysteine to phenylalanine. Just CDR3 DNA is preserved here, 51 bases in frame from base 1. Trimming takes 0 bases off V and 0 bases off J; junction bases not matched to a gene: 7. CDR1 and CDR2 (LGHNA, YNFKEQ) derive from the germline V gene. Sample time point, as interpreted from the label and publication: baseline before oral tofacitinib. From alopecia areata patients, peripheral blood was collected along with lesional scalp punch biopsies. After PBMCs were isolated by density centrifugation and stained for CD3, CD4 and CD8, a FACSAria was used to sort CD4+ and CD8+ T cells. Libraries were prepared through the immunoSEQ multiplex PCR assay. For TCR sequencing, RNA was extracted from every sample and reverse transcribed into cDNA to serve as template. SuperScript III was used for first-strand cDNA synthesis, primed with a 2:1 mix of oligo-dT and random hexamers. Amplification bias was assessed with a synthetic immune receptor repertoire, and residual bias was removed computationally. Processing in the source paper ran as follows. Raw reads were preprocessed to remove errors, and CDR3 was defined according to IMGT conventions as the region from the conserved cysteine to phenylalanine. Clonality was calculated as 1 minus Shannon entropy normalized by log2 of the number of productive unique TCRs. Scalp TCRbeta sequences were cross-referenced with sorted blood CD4 and CD8 repertoires so that the CD4 or CD8 identity of scalp clones could be inferred. TCRdb holds this immuneACCESS table with in-frame rearrangements only. Some clones are missing; in checked studies, unresolved V genes explain under half, and the rest has no known cause. The V and J calls and clone size are taken from that table; D and trimming were inferred from the DNA. The sample contains approximately 57,000 clones, around 96% of them found a single time. The biggest ten clones account for 25% to 30% of the sample.

About this clone: Its antigen is not yet known. No per-base quality is available; no much larger clone lies one base away.

The rearranged chain carries TRBV4-2 and TRBJ2-7; a stretch of 8 junction bases matches TRBD2. Material: CD8+ T cells sorted from blood, obtained at week 0. The sequence was collected from a human donor with alopecia areata. Here is the DNA: TGTGCCAGCAGCCAAGAGAATCCCGGGGGGGCCTCCTACGAGCAGTACTTC. It codes for CASSQENPGGASYEQYF.